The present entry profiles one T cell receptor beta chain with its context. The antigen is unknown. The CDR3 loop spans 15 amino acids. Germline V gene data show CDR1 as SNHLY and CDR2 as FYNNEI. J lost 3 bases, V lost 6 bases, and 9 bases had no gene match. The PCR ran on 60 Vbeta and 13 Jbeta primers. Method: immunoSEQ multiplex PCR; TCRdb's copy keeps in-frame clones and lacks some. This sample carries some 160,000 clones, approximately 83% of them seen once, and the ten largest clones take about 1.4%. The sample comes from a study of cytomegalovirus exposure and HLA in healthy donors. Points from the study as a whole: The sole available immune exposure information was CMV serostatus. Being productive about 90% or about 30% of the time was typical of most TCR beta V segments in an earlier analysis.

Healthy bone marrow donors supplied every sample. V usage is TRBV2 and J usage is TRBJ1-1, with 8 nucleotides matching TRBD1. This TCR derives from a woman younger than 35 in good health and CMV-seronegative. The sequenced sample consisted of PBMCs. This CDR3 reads CASSEKQGGDTEAFF. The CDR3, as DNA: TGTGCCAGCAGCGAAAAACAGGGGGGTGACACTGAAGCTTTCTTT.